Listed here is a single TCR beta chain. No antigen is known for it. Looked up from germline, CDR1 is SGHTA and CDR2 is FQGTGA. Between the trimmed V and J ends, which lost 5 bases and 4 bases, there was a span of 11 bases. There are 13 residues in the CDR3. This sample was taken from a study of cytomegalovirus exposure and HLA in healthy donors. Overall study findings and caveats: Reports credit the classifier with highly specific, highly sensitive diagnosis of cytomegalovirus status.

Clones were read by immunoSEQ multiplex PCR, and TCRdb kept only the in-frame ones, dropping some. Found here are about 79,000 clones, 80% to 95% of them singletons; the top ten hold approximately 4%. The sample taken for sequencing was PBMCs. The sequence came from a woman aged 30 to 39 in good health and CMV-seronegative. The rearrangement links TRBV7-3 to TRBJ1-1, with D unresolved. For the CDR3, the DNA is TGTGCCAGCAGCCCCACGGGGAGCACTGAAGCTTTCTTT. Translated, it gives CASSPTGSTEAFF.